This T cell receptor beta chain was sequenced for a study of shared clonotypes between healthy human individuals. Measured with immunoSEQ multiplex PCR; TCRdb has only the in-frame clones, and not every one. This sample carries around 1,900,000 clones, roughly 93% of them seen once, and the ten largest clones take less than 2%. V gave up 8 bases and J gave up 4 bases; unmatched junction bases: 11. Germline CDR1 MNHEY, CDR2 SMNVEV (reference sequence). The CDR3 consists of 15 residues. CD8 cells regarded as naive lacked CD45RO, were positively chosen for CCR7, and omitted terminally differentiated effector memory CD45RA+ cells.

What was sequenced was naive CD8+ T cells from PBMCs. The TCR was taken from a man aged 18 to 35 in good health. Some clones in this sample may be carry-over from other donors' samples. The chain carries TRBV27 and TRBJ2-7; 10 bases are a match to TRBD2. The CDR3, as DNA: TGTGCCAGCTCCACCGCCGGGACTAGCGTTTACGAGCAGTACTTC. Its translation is CASSTAGTSVYEQYF.